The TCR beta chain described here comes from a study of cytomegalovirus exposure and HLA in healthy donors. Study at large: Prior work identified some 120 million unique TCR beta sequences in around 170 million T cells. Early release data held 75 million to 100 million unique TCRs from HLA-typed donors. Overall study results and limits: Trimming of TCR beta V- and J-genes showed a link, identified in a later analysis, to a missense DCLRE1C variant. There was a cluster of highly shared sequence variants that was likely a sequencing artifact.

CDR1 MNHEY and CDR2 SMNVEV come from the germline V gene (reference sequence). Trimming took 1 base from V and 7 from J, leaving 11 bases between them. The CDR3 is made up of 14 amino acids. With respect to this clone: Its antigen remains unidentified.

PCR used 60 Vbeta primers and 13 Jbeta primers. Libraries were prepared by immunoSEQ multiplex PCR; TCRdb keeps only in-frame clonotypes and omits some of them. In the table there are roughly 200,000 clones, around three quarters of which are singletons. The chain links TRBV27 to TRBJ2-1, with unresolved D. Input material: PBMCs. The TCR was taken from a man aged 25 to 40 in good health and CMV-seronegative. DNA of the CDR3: TGTGCCAGCAGTTTATTATGGCTGAGGAATGAGCAGTTCTTC. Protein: CASSLLWLRNEQFF.